This T cell receptor (beta chain) was obtained from a study of blood T cell repertoires in COVID-19. About the research overall: T cells, B-cell-depleted T cells, or PBMCs provided the cDNA or gDNA that served as material.

Methods used by the authors: Reference gene primer amplification gave nucleated cell count estimates. Produced via immunoSEQ multiplex PCR; TCRdb's table is partial and in-frame only. Clone size and V and J calls were adopted from that table, with D and trimming inferred from the DNA. This table has roughly 40,000 clones, roughly nine tenths appearing once. This CDR3 has 13 amino acids. Trimming removed 4 bases from V and 4 bases from J, with 8 bases in between. Germline assignment: CDR1 LGHDT and CDR2 YNNKEL (reference sequence). The rearrangement links TRBV3-1 (or the pseudogene TRBV3-2) to TRBJ1-3; D call uncertain. The TCR was taken from a man aged 25 to 40 with active or convalescent COVID-19. Sequences were obtained from peripheral blood. The CDR3 DNA is TGTGCCAGCAGCCGGTCCGAGGGAAACACCATATATTTT. This encodes CASSRSEGNTIYF.